This T cell receptor beta chain was observed in a study of blood T cell repertoires in COVID-19. The germline CDR1 and CDR2 sequences are SGHAT and FQNNGV. The CDR3 spans 16 residues. V lost 5 bases and J 0 bases, leaving 17 bases between the germline ends. Authors' analysis steps: Reference gene primer amplification yielded estimated nucleated cell counts. Sequenced by immunoSEQ multiplex PCR; TCRdb stores in-frame clones only, minus some. V and J calls and clone size are copied from that table; D and trimming were computed from the DNA. This repertoire shows approximately 230,000 clones, 70% to 85% found once; its top ten account for 7.5% to 10%.

This sequence was found in a man older than 75 with acute or convalescent COVID-19. V usage is TRBV11-2 and J usage is TRBJ2-7; D may be TRBD2 (6 bases). The sequencing input was peripheral blood. CDR3 sequence: CASSRRGLTSSYEQYF. For the CDR3, the DNA is TGTGCCAGCAGCCGTCGGGGACTCACGAGCTCCTACGAGCAGTACTTC.